One and the same sample provided the 21 T cell receptor beta chains below, sequenced in a study of blood T cells in healthy people across ages. Combining a sample-barcoded 5' primer with a J-beta primer mix, a second PCR ran for roughly 7 to 12 cycles. Each CDR3 protein gets one entry after TCRdb re-called the 5' RACE reads with MiXCR. The sample carries 980,000 or so distinct CDR3 sequences, around 46% recorded once. The sequenced material came from blood. All receptors derive from a man aged 30-40 years in good health.

The chain joins TRBV7-2 to TRBJ2-1, with 10 bases that match TRBD2. The CDR3 runs to 13 residues. Trimming cost V 3 bases and J 10 bases; bases outside gene matches: 3. CDR1 is SGHTA, CDR2 FQGNSA, per germline. The CDR3 loop reads CASSFQGLAEQFF. The CDR3 region has the DNA TGTGCCAGCAGCTTTCAGGGACTAGCGGAGCAGTTCTTC.

This clonotype came up a few times. This chain connects TRBV29-1 to TRBJ2-7; D possibly uses TRBD1 or TRBD2 (7 bases each). Deletions cut 1 base from V and 1 base from J, with 11 bases between. The CDR3 totals 14 residues. The germline gives CDR1 SQVTM, CDR2 ANQGSEA. As DNA, the CDR3 is TGCAGCGTTGAAGGCAGGGGGGGTTCCTACGAGCAGTACTTC. Amino acids: CSVEGRGGSYEQYF.

This clonotype occurred a few times. The V call is TRBV7-2, the J call TRBJ1-1; D unclear. V lost 7 bases, J lost 1 base, and 19 bases lay in between. In germline, CDR1 is SGHTA, CDR2 FQGNSA. This CDR3 has 16 amino acids. The CDR3, as DNA: TGTGCCAGCACTGTGAGGTTGGGTGGCAAGAACACTGAAGCTTTCTTT. It encodes CASTVRLGGKNTEAFF.

The chain employs TRBV6-5 and TRBJ2-1; 8 bases are a match to TRBD1. Germline V lookup: CDR1 MNHEY, CDR2 SVGAGI. The CDR3 extends over 18 amino acids. Unmatched junction bases numbered 10, after V lost 2 bases and J lost 1 base. The CDR3 loop is CASSYTQPTGGSYNEQFF. CDR3 nucleotides: TGTGCCAGCAGTTACACCCAGCCCACAGGGGGATCCTACAATGAGCAGTTCTTC.

V is TRBV4-2 and J is TRBJ2-7; 10 positions match TRBD2. The J call is in doubt because the DNA end fits TRBJ2-5 better. CDR3 length equals 18 residues. The germline CDR1 and CDR2 sequences are LGHNA and YNFKEQ. In nucleotides, the CDR3 is TGTGCCAGCAGCCGAACCTTAGCGGGGGGCCCAATTGTGCAGACCCAGTACTTC. Translated: CASSRTLAGGPIVQTQYF.

The J gene is TRBJ2-5, the V gene TRBV24-1; TRBD1 might be the D (5 bases). Germline CDR1 reads KGHDR; CDR2 reads SFDVKD. The V end was cut by 5 bases, the J end by 11 bases, with 20 bases between. The CDR3 length is 14 residues. The CDR3, as DNA: TGTGCCACCAGTGCCATATACAGGTTGAATGAGCAGTACTTC. This encodes CATSAIYRLNEQYF.

Comment on this clonotype: Since a much larger clone is just one base distant, this may be a read error. V usage is TRBV6-2 or TRBV6-3 and J usage is TRBJ1-2; the D is unclear. V was cut by 2 bases and J by 10 bases, with 14 bases left in between. In germline, CDR1 is MNHEY, CDR2 SVGEGT. CDR3 length equals 13 residues. CDR3 nucleotides: TGTGCCAGCAGTTACGATTGGGAGCGTGCCTACACCTTC. Amino acid sequence: CASSYDWERAYTF.

The chain uses TRBV5-5 and TRBJ2-7, with 8 nucleotides matching TRBD1. The CDR3 is 15 residues long. Germline V lookup: CDR1 SGHKS, CDR2 YYEKEE (reference sequence). The J segment lost 5 bases and the V segment lost 4 bases, leaving 11 bases of the junction unmatched. The CDR3 DNA follows: TGTGCCAGCAGCACCATTCCGGACAGGGTCAACGAGCAGTACTTC. This sequence encodes CASSTIPDRVNEQYF.

This clonotype was counted only a few times. The chain employs TRBV2 and TRBJ2-3, with 7 bases that match TRBD1. Per the germline V gene, CDR1 is SNHLY and CDR2 is FYNNEI. With V trimmed by 2 bases and J by 6 bases, 11 bases remained unmatched. The CDR3 consists of 16 residues. The CDR3 DNA sequence: TGTGCCAGCAGTGAACTGTTTGGGGACAGTGGGGATACGCAGTATTTT. This translates into CASSELFGDSGDTQYF.

The J gene is TRBJ2-2, the V gene TRBV12-3 or TRBV12-4; D is perhaps TRBD1 (6 bases). Trimming took 10 bases from V and 8 from J, leaving 20 bases between them. The length of the CDR3 is 14 residues. CDR3 bases: TGTGCCATCACCTTCAGGCCCAGGGGTGGGGAGCTGTTTTTT. Translated, it gives CAITFRPRGGELFF.

This chain uses TRBV25-1 with TRBJ2-5, with D unclear. Germline V lookup: CDR1 MGHDK, CDR2 SYGVNS. The V and J ends lost 1 base and 3 bases respectively, with 9 bases between them. CDR3 size: 14 residues. The CDR3 DNA reads as TGTGCCAGCAGTGAATTTGATGAAAAAGAGACCCAGTACTTC. It translates to CASSEFDEKETQYF.

This clonotype has only a few counts. V and J are TRBV3-1 and TRBJ2-3; no definite D call. In germline, CDR1 is LGHDT, CDR2 YNNKEL (reference sequence). The ends were cut back, 1 base at V and 2 bases at J, with 16 bases in the middle. The CDR3 totals 17 residues. The CDR3 region is CASSQVLSVTLTDTQYF. Here the CDR3 DNA reads TGTGCCAGCAGCCAAGTTTTGTCAGTGACACTCACAGATACGCAGTATTTT.

The rearrangement links TRBV6-4 to TRBJ2-3, with TRBD2 matching over 9 bases. From germline, CDR1 is MRHNA and CDR2 SNTAGT. The J segment lost 2 bases and the V segment lost 4 bases, leaving 1 base of the junction unmatched. The CDR3 is made up of 14 amino acids. CDR3 residues: CASSGGGATDTQYF. CDR3 nucleotides: TGTGCCAGCAGTGGCGGGGGGGCCACAGATACGCAGTATTTT.

The chain recombines TRBV4-3 with TRBJ2-4; D might be TRBD1 or TRBD2, each matching 6 bases. The J call may be mistaken, given a closer DNA end match to TRBJ2-7. Germline CDR1 LGHNA, CDR2 YSLEER. The CDR3 extends over 14 amino acids. The CDR3 DNA is TGCGCCAGCAGCCAATATCAAGGGGGGTACGAGCAGTACTTC. Amino acid sequence: CASSQYQGGYEQYF.

The chain joins TRBV30 to TRBJ2-7; D is perhaps TRBD2 (6 bases). Looked up from germline, CDR1 is GTSNPN and CDR2 is SVGIG (reference sequence). V lost 2 bases to trimming and J lost 5 bases, with 13 bases between them. The CDR3 runs 13 residues. CDR3 protein: CAWSSGVLDEQYF. The CDR3 nucleotides read TGTGCCTGGAGTTCGGGGGTACTCGACGAGCAGTACTTC.

The chain joins TRBV20-1 to TRBJ2-3, with 9 bases fitting TRBD2. Germline V gene sequence: CDR1 DFQATT, CDR2 SNEGSKA (reference sequence). The CDR3 is made up of 16 amino acids. With V trimmed by 4 bases and J by 1 base, 9 bases remained unmatched. The CDR3 protein is CSATYLAGARTDTQYF. The CDR3 DNA reads TGCAGTGCTACCTACTTAGCGGGGGCGCGCACAGATACGCAGTATTTT.

The chain couples TRBV3-1 to TRBJ2-5; D ambiguous. Germline CDR1 LGHDT, CDR2 YNNKEL (reference sequence). CDR3 length equals 13 residues. The V end was cut by 3 bases, the J end by 1 base, with 6 bases between. Written as DNA, the CDR3 is TGTGCCAGCAGCCAGAGAGTCCAAGAGACCCAGTACTTC. Its translation: CASSQRVQETQYF.

The chain couples TRBV6-2 or TRBV6-3 to TRBJ2-7; 8 nucleotides agree with TRBD1. Trimming cost V 5 bases and J 3 bases; bases outside gene matches: 9. This CDR3 is 15 amino acids long. The germline CDR1 and CDR2 sequences are MNHEY and SVGEGT. CDR3 protein: CASSRGDRGDYEQYF. The CDR3 DNA reads as TGTGCCAGCAGTAGGGGAGACAGGGGTGACTACGAGCAGTACTTC.

This clonotype was seen only a few times. This chain uses TRBV14 with TRBJ2-1; 13 nucleotides align to TRBD2. With V trimmed by 4 bases and J by 13 bases, 13 bases remained unmatched. Per germline, CDR1 SGHDN and CDR2 FVKESK. CDR3 length: 16 amino acids. This chain's CDR3 is CASSPRTSGGAGGQFF. The DNA of the CDR3 is TGTGCCAGCAGCCCGAGGACTAGCGGGGGCGCCGGTGGACAGTTCTTC.

The chain employs TRBV21-1 and TRBJ1-4. TRBV21-1 is deemed a pseudogene. The CDR3 is made up of 15 amino acids. CDR3 coding DNA: TGTGCCAGCAGCAAAGGGAGGGGCACTAATGAAAAACTGTTTTTT. Protein sequence: CASSKGRGTNEKLFF.

The sample holds a few counts of this clonotype. The chain employs TRBV6-1 and TRBJ2-3; 10 bases are a match to TRBD1. CDR1 and CDR2 (germline): MNHNS, SASEGT. V lost 0 bases, J lost 4 bases, and 4 bases stayed unmatched. The CDR3 loop spans 16 amino acids. The CDR3: CASSEAPGQGSDTQYF. Written as DNA, the CDR3 is TGTGCCAGCAGTGAAGCCCCGGGACAGGGGTCAGATACGCAGTATTTT.